Presented here are 30 T cell receptor beta chains from one specimen sequenced in a study of blood T cell repertoires in COVID-19. Measured with immunoSEQ multiplex PCR; TCRdb has only the in-frame clones, and not every one. Here the sample spans hundreds of thousands of clones, roughly four fifths being singletons. Source material: peripheral blood. These receptors all come from a woman aged 70 to 79 with acute or convalescent COVID-19.

The V call is TRBV2, the J call TRBJ1-2; 9 nucleotides align to TRBD1. This CDR3 spans 14 amino acids. CDR1 and CDR2 from the germline V gene are SNHLY and FYNNEI. V lost 6 bases, J lost 4 bases, and 6 bases stayed unmatched. This chain's CDR3 is CASSDRGRGYGYTF. CDR3 sequence (DNA): TGTGCCAGCAGCGACAGGGGGAGAGGCTATGGCTACACCTTC.

The chain combines TRBV3-1 (or the pseudogene TRBV3-2) with TRBJ1-1, with 7 nucleotides matching TRBD1. Germline CDR1 reads LGHDT; CDR2 reads YNNKEL (reference sequence). With V trimmed by 4 bases and J by 7 bases, 9 bases remained unmatched. The CDR3 contains 14 residues. The CDR3 protein is CASSLVQGGGEAFF. In nucleotides, the CDR3 is TGTGCCAGCAGCCTAGTCCAGGGGGGCGGTGAAGCTTTCTTT.

The V and J genes are TRBV5-6 and TRBJ1-4; no reliable D call. This CDR3 has 12 amino acids. Trimming removed 4 bases from V and 8 bases from J, with 9 bases in between. Germline CDR1 reads SGHDT; CDR2 reads YYEEEE. CDR3 in DNA: TGTGCCAGCAGCCTGGGCCGGGAAAAACTGTTTTTT. Translating it yields CASSLGREKLFF. The full variable domain, with the rest looked up from reference TRBV5-6 and TRBJ1-4, is DAGVTQSPTHLIKTRGQQVTLRCSPKSGHDTVSWYQQALGQGPQFIFQYYEEEERQRGNFPDRFSGHQFPNYSSELNVNALLLGDSALYLCASSLGREKLFFGSGTQLSVL.

The rearrangement joins TRBV4-3 to TRBJ1-6; 10 positions match TRBD1. With 0 bases clipped from V and 10 bases from J, the junction kept 6 bases outside the gene matches. CDR1 and CDR2 from the germline V gene are LGHNA and YSLEER. CDR3 length equals 16 residues. CDR3 loop: CASSQEESGQGSPLHF. For the CDR3, the DNA is TGCGCCAGCAGCCAAGAAGAATCGGGACAGGGGTCACCCCTCCACTTT.

This clone has only one observation. J is TRBJ2-5 and V is TRBV30, with a weak D call TRBD1 (6 bases). The CDR3 is 13 amino acids. Trimming removed 1 base at V and 5 bases at J, with 11 bases between. Germline CDR1 reads GTSNPN; CDR2 reads SVGIG (reference sequence). The CDR3 nucleotides read TGTGCCTGGAGTGCCTCTAGGGGGGAGACCCAGTACTTC. Encoded protein: CAWSASRGETQYF. Full variable domain (rest looked up from reference TRBV30 and TRBJ2-5): SQTIHQWPATLVQPVGSPLSLECTVEGTSNPNLYWYRQAAGRGLQLLFYSVGIGQISSEVPQNLSASRPQDRQFILSSKKLLLSDSGFYLCAWSASRGETQYFGPGTRLLVL.

In this sample, this clone turned up once. The chain couples TRBV2 to TRBJ2-2, with TRBD1 as a possible D gene (6 bases). Trimming removed 7 bases at V and 4 bases at J, with 16 bases between. Germline V gene sequence: CDR1 SNHLY, CDR2 FYNNEI. This CDR3 has 15 amino acids. The CDR3 sequence is CASKGQGIVTGELFF. In nucleotides, the CDR3 is TGTGCCAGCAAAGGGCAGGGGATCGTCACCGGGGAGCTGTTTTTT.

This chain links TRBV7-2 with TRBJ2-7; 8 bases agree with TRBD1. The CDR3 has 15 amino acids. The V gene's germline CDR1 is SGHTA and CDR2 FQGNSA. J was trimmed by 2 bases and V by 6 bases; bases with no gene match: 9. The CDR3 is CASSYQGTGTYEQYF. DNA for the CDR3: TGTGCCAGCAGTTACCAGGGGACAGGAACCTACGAGCAGTACTTC.

This clone appeared once. The J gene is TRBJ2-5, the V gene TRBV5-4; 9 bases are a match to TRBD1. This CDR3 region has 15 residues. The V segment lost 0 bases and the J segment 4 bases; nucleotides outside the gene matches: 4. Per the germline V gene, CDR1 is SGHNT and CDR2 is YYREEE (reference sequence). The CDR3 DNA is TGTGCCAGCAGCTTGGGGGGGACAGGGCCAGAGACCCAGTACTTC. Its protein is CASSLGGTGPETQYF. The entire variable domain, with the rest obtained from reference TRBV5-4 and TRBJ2-5, is as follows: ETGVTQSPTHLIKTRGQQVTLRCSSQSGHNTVSWYQQALGQGPQFIFQYYREEENGRGNFPPRFSGLQFPNYSSELNVNALELDDSALYLCASSLGGTGPETQYFGPGTRLLVL.

The CDR3 DNA reads TGCGCCAGCAGCTTGTCAGGGAACCAAGAGACCCAGTACTTC. Protein: CASSLSGNQETQYF. This chain links TRBV5-1 with TRBJ2-5; a weak D match, TRBD1 (5 bases). This CDR3 comprises 14 residues. The V and J ends lost 1 base and 0 bases respectively, with 7 bases between them. Germline V gene data show CDR1 as SGHRS and CDR2 as YFSETQ.

The chain is built from TRBV30 and TRBJ1-5; 7 nucleotides agree with TRBD1. The V gene's germline CDR1 is GTSNPN and CDR2 SVGIG (reference sequence). With V trimmed by 1 base and J by 1 base, 7 bases remained unmatched. The CDR3 covers 16 residues. This chain's CDR3 is CAWSGPSGGSNQPQHF. The CDR3 DNA sequence: TGTGCCTGGAGTGGACCGTCAGGGGGGAGCAATCAGCCCCAGCATTTT.

This chain uses TRBV2 with TRBJ1-1; D remains ambiguous. This CDR3 contains 12 residues. V was pared by 7 bases and J by 1 base, with 7 bases between. Germline lookup yields CDR1 SNHLY and CDR2 FYNNEI. CDR3 loop: CASIRGNTEAFF. CDR3 coding DNA: TGTGCCAGCATACGGGGGAACACTGAAGCTTTCTTT.

Concerning this clone itself: The same CDR3 is also encoded by other DNA sequences in this sample. The chain couples TRBV5-1 to TRBJ1-2; D is undetermined. V lost 0 bases and J lost 3, with 6 bases in between. This CDR3 is built from 13 residues. The germline CDR1 and CDR2 sequences are SGHRS and YFSETQ. CDR3 amino acids: CASSLGGDYGYTF. CDR3 DNA sequence: TGCGCCAGCAGCTTGGGTGGAGACTATGGCTACACCTTC. The full variable domain, in which reference TRBV5-1 and TRBJ1-2 provide the parts outside the CDR3, is KAGVTQTPRYLIKTRGQQVTLSCSPISGHRSVSWYQQTPGQGLQFLFEYFSETQRNKGNFPGRFSGRQFSNSRSEMNVSTLELGDSALYLCASSLGGDYGYTFGSGTRLTVV.

The chain has TRBV28 and TRBJ1-5, with D uncertain. The V gene lost 6 bases and the J gene lost 6 bases, with 21 bases spanning the gap. The CDR3 runs 16 residues. Germline V gene lookup returns CDR1 MDHEN and CDR2 SYDVKM. Written as DNA, the CDR3 is TGTGCCAGCAGATCAGGCGGACGGGCCGGGAGTCAGCCCCAGCATTTT. Its translation: CASRSGGRAGSQPQHF.

V gene TRBV5-4 combines with J gene TRBJ2-3, with TRBD2 identical over 11 bases. V lost 4 bases to trimming and J lost 5 bases; unmatched junction nucleotides: 9. The CDR3 runs 16 residues. Germline assignment: CDR1 SGHNT and CDR2 YYREEE (reference sequence). The CDR3 region has the DNA TGTGCCAGCAGCAGGACCCTAGCGGGGGGCGTAGATACGCAGTATTTT. This sequence encodes CASSRTLAGGVDTQYF.

CDR3 residues: CASRGVVNPNTGELFF. The CDR3 DNA reads TGTGCCAGCAGGGGAGTAGTAAACCCGAACACCGGGGAGCTGTTTTTT. The chain carries TRBV2 and TRBJ2-2, with D perhaps TRBD2 (5 bases). The V end lost 6 bases, the J end lost 0 bases, and 14 bases lay between the germline ends. Germline V gene sequence: CDR1 SNHLY, CDR2 FYNNEI. There are 16 residues in the CDR3.

J is TRBJ2-1 and V is TRBV11-2, with a possible D match to TRBD1 (6 bases). This CDR3 has 15 amino acids. Trimming took off 0 bases at V and 8 bases at J, with 14 bases between the two ends. CDR1 is SGHAT and CDR2 is FQNNGV in the germline V gene. DNA for the CDR3: TGTGCCAGCAGCTTAGAACCTCAGGGGTCCCATGAGCAGTTCTTC. Its protein product is CASSLEPQGSHEQFF.

This chain joins TRBV7-2 and TRBJ1-2; 9 nucleotides match TRBD1. Looked up from germline, CDR1 is SGHTA and CDR2 is FQGNSA. The junction had 4 bases not matched to a gene; V was cut back by 2 bases and J by 0 bases. The CDR3 is 16 residues long. The CDR3 loop is CASSLMGQGTNYGYTF. The CDR3 DNA is TGTGCCAGCAGCTTAATGGGACAGGGTACTAACTATGGCTACACCTTC.

The chain employs TRBV7-2 and TRBJ1-6; maybe TRBD1 (6 bases). In germline, CDR1 is SGHTA, CDR2 FQGNSA. Trimming removed 0 bases at V and 5 bases at J, with 14 bases between. The CDR3 is 17 amino acids. The chain's CDR3 is CASSLAYGGGNNSPLHF. The CDR3 DNA reads as TGTGCCAGCAGCTTAGCGTATGGGGGCGGCAATAATTCACCCCTCCACTTT.

This clone was observed a handful of times. The CDR3 spells CASSLITTSRNEQFF. DNA of the CDR3: TGCGCCAGCAGCTTGATAACGACTAGCAGGAATGAGCAGTTCTTC. V usage is TRBV5-1 and J usage is TRBJ2-1; 7 nucleotides line up with TRBD2. The V and J ends lost 1 base and 7 bases, in that order; junction bases with no gene match: 8. The CDR3 consists of 15 residues. The germline V gene encodes CDR1 SGHRS and CDR2 YFSETQ.

To note about this clone: No DNA is shown, since the ends of the CDR3 on it are uncertain; the CDR3 is the one TCRdb lists. The chain couples TRBV27 to TRBJ2-7; the DNA was not compared with TRBD2, the D call given in the table. CDR1 is MNHEY and CDR2 is SMNVEV in the germline V gene (reference sequence). With termini counted, the CDR3 has 15 amino acids. The CDR3 region is CASSSSGVGLDEQYF.

V usage is TRBV7-2 and J usage is TRBJ2-2, with D possibly TRBD1 on 5 matching bases. Trimming cost V 3 bases and J 0 bases, with 5 bases left between them. CDR3 length: 14 amino acids. Germline V CDR1 and CDR2: SGHTA, FQGNSA. As DNA, the CDR3 is TGTGCCAGCAGCTTGACAGCGAACACCGGGGAGCTGTTTTTT. This translates into CASSLTANTGELFF.

The genes are TRBV5-1 and TRBJ2-3; weak D call: TRBD2 (5 bases). The CDR3 has 15 residues. Germline V gene lookup returns CDR1 SGHRS and CDR2 YFSETQ. V was trimmed by 4 bases and J by 3 bases, leaving 15 bases between them. CDR3 loop: CASSPYEGATDTQYF. CDR3 in DNA: TGCGCCAGCAGCCCCTACGAGGGAGCGACAGATACGCAGTATTTT. The variable domain in full, completed from reference TRBV5-1 and TRBJ2-3, reads KAGVTQTPRYLIKTRGQQVTLSCSPISGHRSVSWYQQTPGQGLQFLFEYFSETQRNKGNFPGRFSGRQFSNSRSEMNVSTLELGDSALYLCASSPYEGATDTQYFGPGTRLTVL.

The rearrangement links TRBV11-1 to TRBJ2-3; 10 bases align to TRBD1. The junction had 8 bases not matched to a gene; V was cut back by 5 bases and J by 3 bases. CDR1 and CDR2 (germline): SGHAT, FQDESV (reference sequence). This CDR3 has 16 residues. In nucleotides, the CDR3 is TGTGCCAGCAGCCCTAGGACAGGGGGGATGACAGATACGCAGTATTTT. Protein: CASSPRTGGMTDTQYF.

This clone has a handful of counts. CDR3 in DNA: TGTGCCAGCAGTGAAGTGACAGGGTATAATTCACCCCTCCACTTT. Encoded protein: CASSEVTGYNSPLHF. The chain combines TRBV6-1 with TRBJ1-6; 7 bases map to TRBD1. The CDR3 consists of 15 residues. Per germline, CDR1 MNHNS and CDR2 SASEGT. The junction had 1 base not matched to a gene; V was cut back by 1 base and J by 4 bases.

This chain links TRBV5-1 with TRBJ2-5, with D perhaps TRBD2 (6 bases). The CDR3 sequence is 15 residues long. Germline loops: CDR1 SGHRS, CDR2 YFSETQ. The V and J ends lost 2 bases and 1 base respectively, with 12 bases between them. CDR3: CASSFSGGSQETQYF. The CDR3 region has the DNA TGCGCCAGCAGCTTCTCTGGGGGGAGCCAAGAGACCCAGTACTTC.

This sequence joins TRBV5-1 and TRBJ2-5; TRBD1 matches 10 bases. J lost 6 bases, V lost 3 bases, and 8 bases had no gene match. The V gene's germline CDR1 is SGHRS and CDR2 YFSETQ. This CDR3 comprises 15 residues. In nucleotides, the CDR3 is TGCGCCAGCAGCTGGGGGACAGGGGATATGCAGACCCAGTACTTC. It is translated as CASSWGTGDMQTQYF.

The V and J genes are TRBV5-6 and TRBJ1-2, with 9 bases fitting TRBD1. CDR1 is SGHDT and CDR2 is YYEEEE in the germline V gene. This CDR3 is built from 15 residues. Losses at the gene ends were 2 bases for V and 5 bases for J; bases not matched to a gene: 7. The CDR3 loop is CASSFRTGAYYGYTF. The CDR3 DNA sequence: TGTGCCAGCAGCTTTAGGACAGGGGCATATTATGGCTACACCTTC.

The chain uses TRBV23-1 and TRBJ1-6; the match to TRBD1 covers 7 bases. TRBV23-1 falls under the ORF class, with uncertain function. This CDR3 region has 15 residues. With V trimmed by 1 base and J by 6 bases, 3 bases remained unmatched. The CDR3 spells CASSQWTGLNSPLHF. The CDR3 DNA is TGCGCCAGCAGTCAATGGACAGGACTTAATTCACCCCTCCACTTT.

This sequence joins TRBV5-1 and TRBJ1-2; D is possibly TRBD1 (6 bases). This CDR3 has 12 residues. Trimming shortened V by 3 bases and J by 6 bases, and 9 bases separated the two germline ends. Germline values: CDR1 SGHRS, CDR2 YFSETQ. The CDR3 DNA is TGCGCCAGCAGCTCAGGGGAGCATGGCTACACCTTC. Amino acids: CASSSGEHGYTF.

This clone was seen a few times. The V gene is TRBV28, the J gene TRBJ1-2, with 8 bases matching TRBD1. V was pared by 6 bases and J by 6 bases, with 6 bases of the junction left unmatched. The CDR3 is 13 residues long. From germline, CDR1 is MDHEN and CDR2 SYDVKM. The CDR3 reads CASRYRGEHGYTF. DNA for the CDR3: TGTGCCAGCAGATACAGGGGGGAGCATGGCTACACCTTC.